The 30 T cell receptor beta chains below all came from one sample that was sequenced in a study of beta chain features in type 1 diabetes. Investigators reverse transcribed all isolated RNA, so they sequenced expressed TCRB transcripts. Only in-frame clones appear in the TCRdb table, and some are missing; sequencing was by immunoSEQ multiplex PCR. Seen here are around 140,000 clones, about 10% observed once, and the top ten hold around 1.2%. Sample: naive CD4+ T cells from blood. Receptor source: a man between 18 and 35 years old in good health.

This clone was detected only a few times. This chain joins TRBV5-1 and TRBJ2-5; 8 nucleotides agree with TRBD2. The CDR3 extends over 14 amino acids. J gave up 4 bases and V 3 bases, and 5 bases lay outside the gene matches. Germline values: CDR1 SGHRS, CDR2 YFSETQ. The DNA for the CDR3 is TGCGCCAGCAGCTCCGGGGGGGCCGGAGAGACCCAGTACTTC. Protein sequence: CASSSGGAGETQYF.

This clone has just a few counts. The rearrangement links TRBV7-2 to TRBJ2-2, with a weak D call TRBD1 (5 bases). The ends were cut back, 5 bases at V and 5 bases at J, with 18 bases in the middle. The CDR3 runs to 16 residues. Germline CDR1 and CDR2: SGHTA and FQGNSA. The CDR3 loop is CASSLQGILGTGELFF. The CDR3 nucleotides are TGTGCCAGCAGCCTCCAGGGTATACTTGGGACCGGGGAGCTGTTTTTT.

The gene calls are TRBV6-5 and TRBJ1-2; D is unclear. The length of the CDR3 is 14 residues. Trimming took off 0 bases at V and 8 bases at J, with 13 bases between the two ends. CDR1 and CDR2 from the germline V gene are MNHEY and SVGAGI. The CDR3 loop is CASSYSSGLHGYTF. In nucleotides, the CDR3 is TGTGCCAGCAGTTACTCGAGCGGGCTGCACGGCTACACCTTC.

There are many counts of this clone. V gene TRBV29-1 combines with J gene TRBJ2-1; TRBD2 might be the D (7 bases). Germline loops: CDR1 SQVTM, CDR2 ANQGSEA. Trimming stripped 4 bases from V and 3 bases from J, with 16 bases between. This CDR3 is built from 15 residues. The CDR3 sequence is CSVVPRGHDYNEQFF. The CDR3 DNA follows: TGCAGCGTTGTGCCGCGGGGGCATGACTACAATGAGCAGTTCTTC.

This chain links TRBV7-9 with TRBJ2-5; D possibly corresponds to TRBD2 (5 bases). This CDR3 is built from 17 residues. CDR1 and CDR2 from the germline V gene are SEHNR and FQNEAQ (reference sequence). Trimming took off 1 base at V and 1 base at J, with 16 bases between the two ends. For the CDR3, the DNA is TGTGCCAGCAGCTTAGTCGGGAACGTCGGACCCCAAGAGACCCAGTACTTC. Translation gives CASSLVGNVGPQETQYF.

The gene calls are TRBV5-1 and TRBJ2-7, with 7 bases lining up with TRBD1. Trimming cost V 3 bases and J 3 bases; bases outside gene matches: 6. Per the germline V gene, CDR1 is SGHRS and CDR2 is YFSETQ. CDR3 length: 14 residues. CDR3 amino acids: CASSCTGTDYEQYF. As DNA, the CDR3 is TGCGCCAGCAGCTGCACCGGGACAGACTACGAGCAGTACTTC.

Only a few counts were recorded for this clone. V usage is TRBV4-2 and J usage is TRBJ2-3; the match to TRBD2 covers 8 bases. The CDR3 runs to 16 residues. J gave up 3 bases and V 0 bases, and 5 bases lay outside the gene matches. Germline V gene data show CDR1 as LGHNA and CDR2 as YNFKEQ. The CDR3 spells CASSQDLAGLTDTQYF. For the CDR3, the DNA is TGTGCCAGCAGCCAAGACCTAGCGGGCTTAACAGATACGCAGTATTTT.

This chain joins TRBV29-1 and TRBJ1-2, with D possibly TRBD1 on 6 matching bases. CDR1 is SQVTM, CDR2 ANQGSEA, per germline. Between the trimmed V and J ends, which lost 4 bases and 5 bases, there was a span of 11 bases. This CDR3 contains 12 residues. CDR3 in amino acids: CSVATGRYGYTF. CDR3 nucleotides: TGCAGCGTTGCCACAGGGAGATATGGCTACACCTTC.

The chain has TRBV14 and TRBJ2-4, with D tentatively TRBD2 (6 bases). V dropped 0 bases and J dropped 1 base, with 10 bases sitting between them. This CDR3 spans 16 amino acids. Germline-derived CDR1 and CDR2 are SGHDN and FVKESK. CDR3 nucleotide sequence: TGTGCCAGCAGCCAAGACTTCCGGGGGGCCAAAAACATTCAGTACTTC. The encoded protein is CASSQDFRGAKNIQYF.

This clone was observed many times. The chain links TRBV7-9 to TRBJ2-5, with D perhaps matching TRBD2 (5 bases). This CDR3 is built from 14 residues. The germline V and J ends were trimmed by 1 base and 5 bases, with 11 bases remaining between them. Germline CDR1 and CDR2: SEHNR and FQNEAQ (reference sequence). CDR3 sequence: CASSLVWRRETQYF. CDR3 DNA: TGTGCCAGCAGCTTAGTTTGGAGGAGGGAGACCCAGTACTTC.

The chain combines TRBV10-3 with TRBJ2-3; 8 bases map to TRBD1. CDR1 is ENHRY and CDR2 is SYGVKD in the germline V gene. The CDR3 has 17 residues. V trimming: 8 bases; J trimming: 0 bases; junction bases outside the gene matches: 13. The CDR3 region has the DNA TGTGCCATCTCGGACAGGGTTGGGACATCTAGCACAGATACGCAGTATTTT. It is translated as CAISDRVGTSSTDTQYF.

V is TRBV20-1 and J is TRBJ2-5; D remains ambiguous. The J call may be faulty, since TRBJ2-7 better matches the DNA end. The CDR3 length is 11 residues. From germline, CDR1 is DFQATT and CDR2 SNEGSKA (reference sequence). In DNA form, the CDR3 reads TGCAGTGCTAGAGACGAGTACGAGCAGTACTTC. It encodes CSARDEYEQYF.

The chain recombines TRBV18 with TRBJ1-2; the D gene is possibly TRBD1 (5 bases). The V and J ends lost 2 bases and 5 bases respectively, with 15 bases between them. The CDR3 contains 15 residues. Germline V lookup: CDR1 KGHSH, CDR2 LQKENI. In DNA form, the CDR3 reads TGTGCCAGCTCACCATCCACAGGAAACATTTATGGCTACACCTTC. Protein: CASSPSTGNIYGYTF.

This clone came up a few times. This chain connects TRBV19 to TRBJ2-2; D unresolved. The V end lost 7 bases, the J end lost 0 bases, and 15 bases lay between the germline ends. CDR3 length: 16 residues. The germline V gene encodes CDR1 LNHDA and CDR2 SQIVND (reference sequence). Here the CDR3 DNA reads TGTGCCAGTACCACATACACACAAACGAACACCGGGGAGCTGTTTTTT. Protein sequence: CASTTYTQTNTGELFF.

The chain carries TRBV7-7 and TRBJ2-7; a possible D gene is TRBD1 (6 bases). This CDR3 spans 13 amino acids. Germline CDR1 and CDR2: SSHAT and FNYEAQ (reference sequence). Trimming cost V 5 bases and J 5 bases, with 13 bases left between them. This CDR3 is CASSRQASHEQYF. CDR3 coding DNA: TGTGCCAGCAGCCGACAGGCGAGCCACGAGCAGTACTTC. Full variable domain (rest looked up from reference TRBV7-7 and TRBJ2-7): GAGVSQSPRYKVTKRGQDVTLRCDPISSHATLYWYQQALGQGPEFLTYFNYEAQPDKSGLPSDRFSAERPEGSISTLTIQRTEQRDSAMYRCASSRQASHEQYFGPGTRLTVT.

This clone turned up a few times. The rearrangement joins TRBV5-6 to TRBJ2-7; 8 positions agree with TRBD1. The CDR3 covers 14 residues. With 0 bases clipped from V and 7 bases from J, the junction kept 6 bases outside the gene matches. CDR1 and CDR2 (germline): SGHDT, YYEEEE. CDR3 protein: CASSLGQGAREQYF. The CDR3 bases are TGTGCCAGCAGCTTGGGGCAGGGGGCCCGGGAGCAGTACTTC.

As regards this clone: The sample carries other DNA sequences with the same CDR3. The rearrangement joins TRBV27 to TRBJ2-7, with D possibly being TRBD1 (6 bases). CDR1 is MNHEY, CDR2 SMNVEV, per germline (reference sequence). V was shortened by 6 bases and J by 5 bases, with 14 bases between the two germline ends. The CDR3 spans 13 residues. Written as DNA, the CDR3 is TGTGCCAGCAGACCCCGGACAGCGGACGAGCAGTACTTC. It translates to CASRPRTADEQYF.

The table lists this clone with a few counts. CDR3 coding DNA: TGTGCCAGCAGCTTAGCGCCCCGCAGGTCCATCGGAGAGACCCAGTACTTC. Amino acids: CASSLAPRRSIGETQYF. The chain combines TRBV7-2 with TRBJ2-5; no reliable D call. CDR3 length: 17 residues. V was clipped by 0 bases and J by 4 bases, with 18 bases between them. From germline, CDR1 is SGHTA and CDR2 FQGNSA.

In this sample, this clone turned up a few times. The genes are TRBV10-3 and TRBJ2-7; D is possibly TRBD1 (6 bases). Trimming left V 6 bases short and J 1 base short, with 13 bases between. The CDR3 runs to 14 residues. Germline V lookup: CDR1 ENHRY, CDR2 SYGVKD. The CDR3 DNA reads TGTGCCATCAGGGGGGACAAGTCGTCCTACGAGCAGTACTTC. It is translated as CAIRGDKSSYEQYF.

This clone has just a few counts. The V and J genes are TRBV19 and TRBJ2-7; D call uncertain. Germline CDR1 and CDR2: LNHDA and SQIVND (reference sequence). This CDR3 has 15 residues. Trimming cost V 4 bases and J 2 bases, with 15 bases left between them. This chain's CDR3 is CASSKFGSEPYEQYF. For the CDR3, the DNA is TGTGCCAGTAGTAAGTTTGGCTCCGAACCCTACGAGCAGTACTTC. The full variable domain, rest sourced from reference TRBV19 and TRBJ2-7, is DGGITQSPKYLFRKEGQNVTLSCEQNLNHDAMYWYRQDPGQGLRLIYYSQIVNDFQKGDIAEGYSVSREKKESFPLTVTSAQKNPTAFYLCASSKFGSEPYEQYFGPGTRLTVT.

This clone was seen more than once but under ten times. V usage is TRBV5-4 and J usage is TRBJ2-7; maybe TRBD2 (6 bases). CDR3 length equals 15 residues. Germline V gene data show CDR1 as SGHNT and CDR2 as YYREEE (reference sequence). Trimming removed 0 bases at V and 3 bases at J, with 13 bases between. For the CDR3, the DNA is TGTGCCAGCAGCTTGGCGGCAGGAGGGAACTACGAGCAGTACTTC. This codes for CASSLAAGGNYEQYF.

This clone has at least ten counts. The chain carries TRBV6-1 and TRBJ2-5, with D possibly matching TRBD2 (7 bases). The germline V gene has CDR1 MNHNS and CDR2 SASEGT. V lost 1 base and J lost 5, with 14 bases in between. CDR3 length equals 15 residues. Here the CDR3 reads CASSEVGGLRETQYF. DNA for the CDR3: TGTGCCAGCAGTGAAGTGGGGGGGCTCCGGGAGACCCAGTACTTC.

The chain links TRBV11-2 to TRBJ2-3; D possibly corresponds to TRBD2 (5 bases). The germline V gene encodes CDR1 SGHAT and CDR2 FQNNGV. V was pared by 2 bases and J by 1 base, with 7 bases between. This CDR3 is built from 14 residues. The CDR3 loop reads CASSLRRGTDTQYF. CDR3 DNA sequence: TGTGCCAGCAGCTTAAGGCGGGGCACAGATACGCAGTATTTT. The full variable domain, rest sourced from reference TRBV11-2 and TRBJ2-3, is EAGVAQSPRYKIIEKRQSVAFWCNPISGHATLYWYQQILGQGPKLLIQFQNNGVVDDSQLPKDRFSAERLKGVDSTLKIQPAKLEDSAVYLCASSLRRGTDTQYFGPGTRLTVL.

This clone has only a few counts. V and J are TRBV7-3 and TRBJ2-7; TRBD1 matches at 7 bases. Germline CDR1 is SGHTA and CDR2 is FQGTGA. CDR3 size: 14 residues. Trimming removed 5 bases from V and 2 bases from J; junction bases left unmatched: 6. CDR3 nucleotide sequence: TGTGCCAGCAGCCCGACAGGGTTGCCCTACGAGCAGTACTTC. Translating it yields CASSPTGLPYEQYF. The whole variable domain, remainder taken from reference TRBV7-3 and TRBJ2-7, is GAGVSQTPSNKVTEKGKYVELRCDPISGHTALYWYRQSLGQGPEFLIYFQGTGAADDSGLPNDRFFAVRPEGSVSTLKIQRTERGDSAVYLCASSPTGLPYEQYFGPGTRLTVT.

A single count supports this clone. The CDR3 region is CASSPSGGEETQYF. CDR3 bases: TGTGCCAGCAGCCCTTCAGGGGGCGAAGAGACCCAGTACTTC. This chain links TRBV28 with TRBJ2-5; 8 bases line up with TRBD1. CDR3 length equals 14 residues. Germline-derived CDR1 and CDR2 are MDHEN and SYDVKM. V lost 6 bases, J lost 3 bases, and 6 bases stayed unmatched.

The table lists this clone with a few counts. The rearrangement links TRBV2 to TRBJ2-3, with 8 bases fitting TRBD2. V gave up 8 bases and J gave up 6 bases; unmatched junction bases: 13. This CDR3 is 15 amino acids long. Germline V gene sequence: CDR1 SNHLY, CDR2 FYNNEI. The CDR3 DNA reads as TGTGCCAGCGGCTCCGGCGGGGGGAGGTATGATACGCAGTATTTT. The encoded protein is CASGSGGGRYDTQYF.

Only a few counts were recorded for this clone. The chain couples TRBV6-6 to TRBJ2-5, with 12 bases matching TRBD1. V trimming: 5 bases; J trimming: 5 bases; junction bases outside the gene matches: 6. CDR1 is MNHNY and CDR2 is SVGAGI in the germline V gene (reference sequence). This CDR3 contains 15 residues. Here the CDR3 reads CASSLGTGGRETQYF. The CDR3, as DNA: TGTGCCAGCAGTCTCGGGACAGGGGGCCGGGAGACCCAGTACTTC.

This clone was counted a few times. V and J are TRBV25-1 and TRBJ2-7, with 8 bases lining up with TRBD1. Germline-derived CDR1 and CDR2 are MGHDK and SYGVNS. CDR3 size: 14 residues. Trimming at V came to 1 base and at J to 4 bases, leaving 3 bases not matched to a gene. The CDR3 protein is CASSESGGGYEQYF. The CDR3 nucleotides read TGTGCCAGCAGTGAATCAGGGGGCGGGTACGAGCAGTACTTC.

This clone has a handful of counts. V is TRBV18 and J is TRBJ2-5; 9 bases are shared with TRBD1. The CDR3 covers 16 residues. Germline V lookup: CDR1 KGHSH, CDR2 LQKENI. The V segment lost 3 bases and the J segment 1 base; nucleotides outside the gene matches: 6. The chain's CDR3 is CASSPTGGGLQETQYF. CDR3 nucleotides: TGTGCCAGCTCACCGACAGGGGGAGGACTCCAAGAGACCCAGTACTTC.

There are a few counts of this clone. The chain couples TRBV6-6 to TRBJ1-5; D unresolved. From germline, CDR1 is MNHNY and CDR2 SVGAGI (reference sequence). V shed 1 base and J shed 4 bases, with 8 bases lying between them. This CDR3 comprises 14 residues. CDR3 loop: CASSYLDLNQPQHF. CDR3 in DNA: TGTGCCAGCAGTTACTTGGACTTAAATCAGCCCCAGCATTTT.